The sequence of this TCR beta chain was determined in a study of blood T cell repertoires in COVID-19. This clone came up once. The V gene's germline CDR1 is LNHNV and CDR2 YYDKDF (reference sequence). This CDR3 spans 18 amino acids. Germline trimming cut 2 bases from V and 4 bases from J; bases unmatched to any gene: 14. TCRdb keeps only in-frame clones here, not all; method: immunoSEQ multiplex PCR. The repertoire holds roughly 440,000 clones, with approximately 90% as singletons. J is TRBJ1-5 and V is TRBV15, with 7 nucleotides matching TRBD1. The sequenced sample was peripheral blood. This TCR came from a woman between 45 and 65 years old with COVID-19, enrolled during active disease. CDR3 sequence (DNA): TGTGCCACCAGCAGACCAAACTCCCGGACAGGTCAAAATCAGCCCCAGCATTTT. Its translation: CATSRPNSRTGQNQPQHF.